This T cell receptor beta chain was retrieved from a study of cytotoxic CD8 clonotypes in ibrutinib-treated CLL. Deep sequencing aimed at 1 in 200,000 to 1 in 1 million T cells' resolution. Sequenced by immunoSEQ multiplex PCR; TCRdb stores in-frame clones only, minus some. This sample yields some 200,000 clones, of which more than 75% are seen a single time; about 10% belongs to the top ten. Germline V gene lookup returns CDR1 SGHRS and CDR2 YFSETQ. The length of the CDR3 is 13 residues. About this clone: Its matching antigen is unknown. An end of the junction differs from the germline gene, which may be a read error.

Study-level points and caveats: Against age-matched healthy donors, baseline clonality ran higher and tracked circulating CD8+ T-cell counts. Ibrutinib response saw clonality rise, and progression saw it return toward baseline.

The chain employs TRBV5-1 and TRBJ1-2; TRBD1 matches 7 bases. This material consisted of PBMCs, taken after 12 months of ibrutinib treatment. The origin of this receptor is a human donor with chronic lymphocytic leukemia. The CDR3 DNA reads TGCGCCAGCAGCCCCGAGATGGGACAGACAATTTACTTC. Translated, it gives CASSPEMGQTIYF.